This TCR beta chain is drawn from a study of PD-L1 blockade in urothelial cancer. On the study more broadly: Patients started atezolizumab at some point between 2012 and 2014, 1,200 mg intravenously every 3 weeks. Patients' histories included 0 to 3 prior chemotherapy regimens.

The V gene lost 0 bases and the J gene lost 7 bases, with 21 bases spanning the gap. CDR3 size: 17 residues. Germline CDR1 LNHNV, CDR2 YYDKDF (reference sequence). As for this clone: As yet, its antigen is unknown.

Every PCR received spiked-in synthetic TCR analog templates. TCRdb's copy holds only in-frame clones and misses some; the assay was immunoSEQ multiplex PCR. Among 48,000 or so clones, more than 80% were seen once, and the ten largest hold approximately 8.3%. Study results and limitations: Blood TCR clonality below the median before treatment was a predictor of better survival.

Time point in this sample: peripheral blood 6 weeks after treatment start. This TCR came from a man aged 65 to 85 with urothelial cancer. The chain employs TRBV15 and TRBJ1-2; D is ambiguous. Sample: PBMCs, taken around atezolizumab (anti-PD-L1) treatment. In DNA form, the CDR3 reads TGTGCCACCAGCAGAGATCTTAGCGGGCGACTTGGGCCTGGCTACACCTTC. It translates to CATSRDLSGRLGPGYTF.